Each of the 28 T cell receptor beta chains below was sequenced from the same sample in a study of CD8 T cells in Susac syndrome. Reverse transcription of roughly 0.5 to 1 ug RNA used random hexamers. Each CDR3 protein gets one entry after TCRdb re-called the immunoSEQ multiplex PCR reads with MiXCR. The sample holds fewer than 350,000 distinct CDR3 sequences; roughly 94% are singletons and the top ten take 0.065%. Sequenced sample: CD4+ T cells from PBMCs. These receptors were collected from a human donor with multiple sclerosis.

In its sample, this clonotype was seen once. The V gene is TRBV3-1, the J gene TRBJ2-5, with 8 bases lining up with TRBD1. The CDR3 has 17 amino acids. With V trimmed by 0 bases and J by 1 base, 7 bases remained unmatched. Germline-derived CDR1 and CDR2 are LGHDT and YNNKEL (reference sequence). In nucleotides, the CDR3 is TGTGCCAGCAGCCAAGATCGGGGGACAGGAGTCCAAGAGACCCAGTACTTC. Encoded protein: CASSQDRGTGVQETQYF.

V and J are TRBV19 and TRBJ1-2; tentative D call: TRBD1 (5 bases). Germline V gene lookup returns CDR1 LNHDA and CDR2 SQIVND (reference sequence). V lost 5 bases, J lost 2 bases, and 12 bases lay in between. CDR3 size: 14 residues. The CDR3 DNA reads TGTGCCAGTAGTCTTTGGGGACTCAACTATGGCTACACCTTC. This sequence encodes CASSLWGLNYGYTF.

The chain links TRBV30 to TRBJ2-1, with a possible D match to TRBD2 (5 bases). V was shortened by 0 bases and J by 7 bases, with 22 bases between the two germline ends. CDR1 is GTSNPN and CDR2 is SVGIG in the germline V gene (reference sequence). The CDR3 runs to 17 residues. CDR3 bases: TGTGCCTGGAGTGTAAAAATAGGCGCTCGTGGCGGGAATGAGCAGTTCTTC. It yields the protein CAWSVKIGARGGNEQFF.

The chain joins TRBV7-2 to TRBJ2-1; TRBD2 agrees at 10 bases. Trimming at V came to 4 bases and at J to 0 bases, leaving 3 bases not matched to a gene. The CDR3 is 16 residues long. Germline V gene sequence: CDR1 SGHTA, CDR2 FQGNSA. CDR3 in amino acids: CASSSSGSVSYNEQFF. The CDR3 DNA follows: TGTGCCAGCAGCTCTAGCGGGAGCGTCTCCTACAATGAGCAGTTCTTC.

The chain joins TRBV29-1 to TRBJ1-2; D ambiguous. CDR1 SQVTM and CDR2 ANQGSEA come from the germline V gene. Deletions cut 4 bases from V and 4 bases from J, with 13 bases between. The CDR3 contains 13 residues. The CDR3 DNA reads TGCAGCGTTGGGGTTCGGCAGAGCTATGGCTACACCTTC. Its translation is CSVGVRQSYGYTF.

In its sample, this clonotype was seen once. The V and J genes are TRBV5-6 and TRBJ2-2; D may be TRBD1 or TRBD2 (5 bases each). The V end was cut by 2 bases, the J end by 2 bases, with 13 bases between. The CDR3 contains 16 residues. CDR1 and CDR2 from the germline V gene are SGHDT and YYEEEE. CDR3 sequence reads: CASSLERGINTGELFF. The CDR3 coding sequence is TGTGCCAGCAGCTTAGAGAGGGGCATTAACACCGGGGAGCTGTTTTTT.

This chain connects TRBV7-6 to TRBJ1-6; 8 bases map to TRBD1. J was trimmed by 10 bases and V by 5 bases; bases with no gene match: 10. This CDR3 has 15 amino acids. The germline CDR1 and CDR2 sequences are SGHVS and FNYEAQ. CDR3 bases: TGTGCCAGCAGCCCAAACCAGGGGGCTAGGTCACCCCTCCACTTT. Its translation is CASSPNQGARSPLHF.

The chain has TRBV7-9 and TRBJ2-1, with 10 nucleotides matching TRBD2. This CDR3 is 14 amino acids long. Germline values: CDR1 SEHNR, CDR2 FQNEAQ (reference sequence). J lost 9 bases, V lost 1 base, and 3 bases had no gene match. CDR3 sequence (DNA): TGTGCCAGCAGCTTAGGGCTAGCGGGGGTTGAGCAGTTCTTC. Its protein product is CASSLGLAGVEQFF.

V is TRBV29-1 and J is TRBJ2-5; 7 bases match TRBD2. V trimming: 8 bases; J trimming: 3 bases; junction bases outside the gene matches: 6. Germline V gene data show CDR1 as SQVTM and CDR2 as ANQGSEA. The CDR3 has 12 residues. CDR3 sequence: CSSTTSKETQYF. The DNA for the CDR3 is TGCAGCTCTACGACTAGCAAAGAGACCCAGTACTTC.

This clonotype was seen once. The rearrangement joins TRBV3-1 to TRBJ1-1; D unresolved. Germline CDR1 is LGHDT and CDR2 is YNNKEL (reference sequence). V dropped 1 base and J dropped 8 bases, with 11 bases sitting between them. The CDR3 runs 13 residues. CDR3 residues: CASSQGPLSEAFF. CDR3 nucleotide sequence: TGTGCCAGCAGCCAAGGTCCCCTATCAGAAGCTTTCTTT.

CDR3: CASSQAGTGRSNEQFF. CDR3 sequence (DNA): TGCGCCAGCAGTCAAGCCGGGACAGGGAGGAGCAATGAGCAGTTCTTC. V usage is TRBV23-1 and J usage is TRBJ2-1, with 9 bases that match TRBD1. Being an ORF, TRBV23-1 has a function that is uncertain. The CDR3 covers 16 residues. V was pared by 2 bases and J by 6 bases, with 8 bases of the junction left unmatched.

A few counts support this clonotype. The chain employs TRBV11-2 and TRBJ2-2; TRBD1 is a possible D gene (6 bases). V was shortened by 7 bases and J by 0 bases, with 18 bases between the two germline ends. Germline V lookup: CDR1 SGHAT, CDR2 FQNNGV. This CDR3 comprises 17 residues. DNA of the CDR3: TGTGCCAGCACCCTATTAACAGGGCGAGCGAACACCGGGGAGCTGTTTTTT. This sequence encodes CASTLLTGRANTGELFF.

This chain joins TRBV12-3 or TRBV12-4 and TRBJ1-5, with D possibly matching TRBD1 (5 bases). CDR3 length: 16 amino acids. Trimming pared 4 bases from V and 0 bases from J, leaving 13 bases between. The CDR3 reads CASSSLWTSSNQPQHF. The CDR3 DNA reads TGTGCCAGCAGTTCGTTGTGGACATCTAGCAATCAGCCCCAGCATTTT.

The chain recombines TRBV20-1 with TRBJ1-5; D remains unclear. The V gene lost 6 bases and the J gene lost 1 base, with 10 bases spanning the gap. The CDR3 has 13 amino acids. The germline V gene has CDR1 DFQATT and CDR2 SNEGSKA (reference sequence). The CDR3 nucleotides are TGCAGTGCCCCGAAAGGGAGCAATCAGCCCCAGCATTTT. Translated, it gives CSAPKGSNQPQHF.

The chain recombines TRBV19 with TRBJ1-1; D is undetermined. Trimming took 1 base from V and 1 from J, leaving 7 bases between them. Germline V gene data show CDR1 as LNHDA and CDR2 as SQIVND (reference sequence). The CDR3 sequence is 14 residues long. CDR3 region: CASSIVGKNTEAFF. The CDR3 DNA reads TGTGCCAGTAGTATAGTAGGAAAGAACACTGAAGCTTTCTTT.

This chain uses TRBV7-6 with TRBJ2-7; D remains unclear. Per germline, CDR1 SGHVS and CDR2 FNYEAQ. Trimming cost V 1 base and J 3 bases, with 16 bases left between them. The length of the CDR3 is 16 residues. Here the CDR3 DNA reads TGTGCCAGCAGCTTAGGGTCAACGAGCCTGATCTACGAGCAGTACTTC. Amino acid sequence: CASSLGSTSLIYEQYF.

V usage is TRBV10-1 and J usage is TRBJ2-3, with 12 bases identical to TRBD2. V was pared by 9 bases and J by 0 bases, with 16 bases of the junction left unmatched. CDR3 length equals 19 residues. The germline CDR1 and CDR2 sequences are WNHNN and SYGVQD (reference sequence). In nucleotides, the CDR3 is TGCGCCAGAATTGACAGATCTACTAGCGGGGGGCCTAGCACAGATACGCAGTATTTT. This gives the protein CARIDRSTSGGPSTDTQYF.

The J gene is TRBJ2-7, the V gene TRBV11-2; the D gene could be TRBD1 or TRBD2 (5 bases each). The CDR3 runs 16 residues. Germline V CDR1 and CDR2: SGHAT, FQNNGV. V lost 5 bases and J 4 bases, leaving 21 bases between the germline ends. CDR3 DNA sequence: TGTGCCAGCAGCCCTAGGGGAGAGGCGGTTACTTACGAGCAGTACTTC. Amino acid sequence: CASSPRGEAVTYEQYF.

The rearrangement joins TRBV7-9 to TRBJ2-7, with D tentatively TRBD1 (6 bases). This CDR3 has 12 residues. Trimming removed 5 bases from V and 9 bases from J, with 14 bases in between. CDR1 SEHNR and CDR2 FQNEAQ come from the germline V gene (reference sequence). CDR3 DNA: TGTGCCAGCAGCCGAATACAGGGCGGGCAGTACTTC. It codes for CASSRIQGGQYF. Combining the CDR3 with reference TRBV7-9 and TRBJ2-7 gives the whole variable domain DTGVSQNPRHKITKRGQNVTFRCDPISEHNRLYWYRQTLGQGPEFLTYFQNEAQLEKSRLLSDRFSAERPKGSFSTLEIQRTEQGDSAMYLCASSRIQGGQYFGPGTRLTVT.

The chain links TRBV21-1 to TRBJ2-3. TRBV21-1 is a listed pseudogene. This CDR3 contains 17 residues. The CDR3 spells CASSKPAKATVTDTQYF. CDR3 nucleotide sequence: TGTGCCAGCAGCAAACCGGCCAAAGCGACGGTGACAGATACGCAGTATTTT.

The chain recombines TRBV6-2 or TRBV6-3 with TRBJ1-5; TRBD1 is a possible D gene (5 bases). Germline V gene lookup returns CDR1 MNHEY and CDR2 SVGEGT. The V end lost 2 bases, the J end lost 6 bases, and 11 bases lay between the germline ends. The CDR3 consists of 14 residues. CDR3 amino acids: CASSYGRGGQPQHF. The CDR3 DNA is TGTGCCAGCAGTTACGGGAGGGGAGGTCAGCCCCAGCATTTT.

J is TRBJ2-5 and V is TRBV7-9; D gene ambiguous. Germline V gene lookup returns CDR1 SEHNR and CDR2 FQNEAQ (reference sequence). The CDR3 sequence is 14 residues long. Trimming took 5 bases from V and 5 from J, leaving 15 bases between them. The CDR3: CASSPGGSGETQYF. In DNA form, the CDR3 reads TGTGCCAGCAGCCCCGGTGGGTCCGGGGAGACCCAGTACTTC.

The chain links TRBV11-1 to TRBJ2-1; TRBD2 matches 8 bases. Germline values: CDR1 SGHAT, CDR2 FQDESV (reference sequence). The V segment lost 3 bases and the J segment 4 bases; nucleotides outside the gene matches: 5. The CDR3 has 15 residues. CDR3 sequence: CASSFAGGRYNEQFF. CDR3 sequence (DNA): TGTGCCAGCAGCTTTGCGGGGGGCCGATACAATGAGCAGTTCTTC.

The chain joins TRBV4-1 to TRBJ1-1; 7 bases fit TRBD1. CDR1 and CDR2 (germline): MGHRA, YSYEKL. This CDR3 spans 15 amino acids. V lost 4 bases and J lost 1; bases outside the gene matches: 6. CDR3 DNA: TGCGCCAGCAGCCGAACCGGGACAGAGAACACTGAAGCTTTCTTT. It translates to CASSRTGTENTEAFF.

This chain links TRBV6-2 or TRBV6-3 with TRBJ1-1, with TRBD1 identical over 9 bases. Germline V gene data show CDR1 as MNHEY and CDR2 as SVGEGT. The CDR3 loop spans 13 amino acids. Germline trimming cut 6 bases from V and 8 bases from J; bases unmatched to any gene: 7. The CDR3 sequence: CASRTGGIKEAFF. In DNA form, the CDR3 reads TGTGCCAGCAGGACAGGGGGGATTAAAGAAGCTTTCTTT.

This rearrangement joins TRBV20-1 to TRBJ1-2; D uncertain. CDR3 length: 13 residues. CDR1 and CDR2 (germline): DFQATT, SNEGSKA (reference sequence). V dropped 6 bases and J dropped 5 bases, with 16 bases sitting between them. Here the CDR3 reads CSANHFSGYGYTF. The CDR3 DNA reads as TGCAGTGCGAATCATTTTTCGGGTTATGGCTACACCTTC.

The V call is TRBV7-9, the J call TRBJ2-7; D is unclear. This CDR3 is 11 amino acids long. The germline gives CDR1 SEHNR, CDR2 FQNEAQ (reference sequence). Trimming removed 8 bases at V and 0 bases at J, with 5 bases between. The CDR3 loop is CASSLSYEQYF. CDR3 sequence (DNA): TGTGCCAGCTCACTCTCCTACGAGCAGTACTTC.

The gene calls are TRBV5-1 and TRBJ1-2; 9 bases line up with TRBD1. Germline V gene data show CDR1 as SGHRS and CDR2 as YFSETQ. This CDR3 has 15 amino acids. J lost 4 bases, V lost 4 bases, and 8 bases had no gene match. The CDR3 DNA follows: TGCGCCAGCAGCCCTGGACAGGGGAGCGGCTATGGCTACACCTTC. This sequence encodes CASSPGQGSGYGYTF.